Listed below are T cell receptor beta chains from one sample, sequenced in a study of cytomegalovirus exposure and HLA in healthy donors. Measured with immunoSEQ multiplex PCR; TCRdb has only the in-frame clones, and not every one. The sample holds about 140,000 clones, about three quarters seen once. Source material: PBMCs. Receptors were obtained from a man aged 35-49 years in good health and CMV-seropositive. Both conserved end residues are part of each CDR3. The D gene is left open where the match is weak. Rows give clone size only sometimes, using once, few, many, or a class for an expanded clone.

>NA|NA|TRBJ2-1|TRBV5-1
CASRYGNEQFF
TGCGCCAGCAGATACGGGAATGAGCAGTTCTTC
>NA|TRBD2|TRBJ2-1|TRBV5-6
CASSLGPLLAGRHNEQFF
TGTGCCAGCAGCTTGGGCCCCCTACTAGCGGGCCGACACAATGAGCAGTTCTTC
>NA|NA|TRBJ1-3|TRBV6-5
CASSYSTGSGNTIYF
TGTGCCAGCAGTTACTCCACAGGGTCGGGAAACACCATATATTTT
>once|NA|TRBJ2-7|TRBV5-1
CASSLNRGGYEQYF
TGCGCCAGCAGCTTGAACAGGGGAGGCTACGAGCAGTACTTC
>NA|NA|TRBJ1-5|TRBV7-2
CASSSPGDSSNQPQHF
TGTGCCAGCAGCTCCCCCGGTGACAGCTCCAATCAGCCCCAGCATTTT
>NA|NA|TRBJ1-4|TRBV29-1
CSVATPKGEILFF
TGCAGCGTAGCCACACCCAAGGGGGAAATATTGTTTTTT
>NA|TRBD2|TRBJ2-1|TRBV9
CASSVGLGRGGNEQFF
TGTGCCAGCAGCGTAGGATTGGGGCGGGGGGGCAATGAGCAGTTCTTC
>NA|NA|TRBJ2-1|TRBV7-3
CASSVSVLHEQFF
TGTGCCAGCAGCGTTAGTGTTTTACATGAGCAGTTCTTC
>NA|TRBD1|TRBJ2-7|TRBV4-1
CASSGRDRDYEQYF
TGCGCCAGCAGCGGCCGGGACAGGGACTACGAGCAGTACTTC
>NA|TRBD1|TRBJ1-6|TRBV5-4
CASSSDRGIGSPLHF
TGTGCCAGCAGCTCGGACAGGGGTATTGGGTCACCCCTCCACTTT
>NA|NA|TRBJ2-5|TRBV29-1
CSVDRGSGETQYF
TGCAGCGTTGACCGTGGATCGGGAGAGACCCAGTACTTC
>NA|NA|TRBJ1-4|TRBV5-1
CASSQRPAGDNEKLFF
TGCGCCAGCAGTCAAAGACCGGCAGGGGATAATGAAAAACTGTTTTTT
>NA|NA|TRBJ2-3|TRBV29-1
CSVPSPSTDTQYF
TGCAGCGTCCCCTCCCCTAGCACAGATACGCAGTATTTT
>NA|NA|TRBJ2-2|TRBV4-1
CASSQDLAVIGELFF
TGCGCCAGCAGCCAAGATCTAGCAGTTATAGGGGAGCTGTTTTTT
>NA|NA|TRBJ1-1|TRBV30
CAWSGGVGNTEAFF
TGTGCCTGGAGCGGAGGGGTCGGGAACACTGAAGCTTTCTTT
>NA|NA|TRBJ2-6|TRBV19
CASSTQGAGANVLTF
TGTGCCAGTAGTACGCAGGGTGCTGGGGCCAACGTCCTGACTTTC
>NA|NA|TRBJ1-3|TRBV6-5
CASSYEGVYSGNTIYF
TGTGCCAGCAGTTACGAGGGCGTTTACTCTGGAAACACCATATATTTT
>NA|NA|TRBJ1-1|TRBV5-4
CASSLFLRTEAFF
TGTGCCAGCAGCTTGTTTTTGCGTACTGAAGCTTTCTTT
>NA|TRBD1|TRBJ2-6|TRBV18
CASSPRTGYSGANVLTF
TGTGCCAGCTCACCACGGACAGGCTACTCTGGGGCCAACGTCCTGACTTTC
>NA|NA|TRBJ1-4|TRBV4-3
CASSQQGRSNEKLFF
TGCGCCAGCAGCCAGCAGGGAAGGTCTAATGAAAAACTGTTTTTT
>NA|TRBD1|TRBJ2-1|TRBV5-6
CASSRYSGGYNEQFF
TGTGCCAGCAGCCGATACTCAGGGGGCTACAATGAGCAGTTCTTC
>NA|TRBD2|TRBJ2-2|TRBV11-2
CASSSWGLAGVYGELFF
TGTGCCAGCAGCTCTTGGGGACTAGCGGGCGTATATGGGGAGCTGTTTTTT
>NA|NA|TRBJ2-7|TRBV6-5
CASSYGADYEQYF
TGTGCCAGCAGTTACGGGGCAGACTACGAGCAGTACTTC
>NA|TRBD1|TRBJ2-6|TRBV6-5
CASSFTGGPGANVLTF
TGTGCCAGCAGTTTTACAGGGGGCCCTGGGGCCAACGTCCTGACTTTC
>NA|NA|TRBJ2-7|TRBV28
CASSRTGFGSYEQYF
TGTGCCAGCAGTCGAACAGGGTTTGGATCCTACGAGCAGTACTTC
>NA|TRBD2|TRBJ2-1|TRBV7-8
CASSPPGKAGGSNEQFF
TGTGCCAGCAGCCCCCCCGGTAAAGCGGGAGGGTCCAATGAGCAGTTCTTC
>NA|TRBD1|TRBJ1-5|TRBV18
CASSPSGTGGSQPQHF
TGTGCCAGCTCACCCTCGGGGACAGGGGGCTCTCAGCCCCAGCATTTT
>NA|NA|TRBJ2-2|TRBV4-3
CASSPSAGWNTGELFF
TGCGCCAGCAGCCCCAGTGCAGGCTGGAACACCGGGGAGCTGTTTTTT
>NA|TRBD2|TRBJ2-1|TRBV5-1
CASRASGGAHNEQFF
TGCGCCAGCAGGGCTAGCGGGGGGGCCCACAATGAGCAGTTCTTC
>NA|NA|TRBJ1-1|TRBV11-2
CASSFPAGGITEAFF
TGTGCCAGCAGCTTTCCGGCCGGGGGGATCACTGAAGCTTTCTTT
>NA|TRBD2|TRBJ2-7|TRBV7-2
CASSRTSGSSYEQYF
TGTGCCAGCAGCCGCACTAGCGGTAGCTCCTACGAGCAGTACTTC
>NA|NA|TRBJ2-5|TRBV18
CASSPYRMPRETQYF
TGTGCCAGCTCACCTTACAGGATGCCCCGAGAGACCCAGTACTTC
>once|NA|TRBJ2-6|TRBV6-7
CASSYSTPPEGASGANVLTF
TGTGCCAGCAGTTACTCGACCCCCCCCGAAGGGGCCTCTGGGGCCAACGTCCTGACTTTC
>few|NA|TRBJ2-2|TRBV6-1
CASGRNTGELFF
TGTGCCAGCGGGAGGAACACCGGGGAGCTGTTTTTT
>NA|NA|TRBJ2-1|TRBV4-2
CASSQSSGGPNEQFF
TGTGCCAGCAGCCAATCTTCTGGCGGGCCTAATGAGCAGTTCTTC
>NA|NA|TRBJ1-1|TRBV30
CAWSVSGPMNTEAFF
TGTGCCTGGAGTGTGTCAGGGCCCATGAACACTGAAGCTTTCTTT
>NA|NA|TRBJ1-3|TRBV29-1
CSVELLERGTGNTIYF
TGCAGCGTTGAACTTCTGGAAAGGGGGACTGGAAACACCATATATTTT
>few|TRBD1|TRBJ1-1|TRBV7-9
CASSLDLFVGQRNTEAFF
TGTGCCAGCAGCTTAGATTTATTCGTGGGACAGAGGAACACTGAAGCTTTCTTT
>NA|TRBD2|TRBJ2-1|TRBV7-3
CASSSSGRSTDEQFF
TGTGCCAGCAGCAGTAGCGGGAGGTCGACGGATGAGCAGTTCTTC